This T cell receptor (beta chain) was retrieved from a study of blood T cells in healthy people across ages. In the study overall: Template switching captured about one barcoded beta molecule per two T cells.

The sample holds many counts of this clonotype. Through a sample-barcoded 5' primer and a J-beta primer mix, a second PCR was run for 7 to 11 cycles. Sequencing yielded, for each sample, at least 3 million paired-end reads carrying CDR3. In TCRdb, the 5' RACE reads were re-called with MiXCR into one record per CDR3 protein. The data show roughly 500,000 distinct CDR3 sequences, with 27% seen just once and 15% to 20% held by the top ten. V lost 2 bases and J lost 9, with 12 bases in between. Germline V gene data show CDR1 as SGHRS and CDR2 as YFSETQ. The CDR3 is 14 residues long. The receptor comes from a woman aged 70-85 years in good health. This sequence joins TRBV5-1 and TRBJ1-6; D not certain. Sequencing input: blood. The CDR3 region is CASSFGERSSPLHF. CDR3 bases: TGCGCCAGCAGCTTTGGGGAAAGGAGTTCACCCCTCCACTTT.